The 24 T cell receptor beta chains presented below share a single source sample, sequenced in a study of tumor-infiltrating lymphocytes in primary liver carcinoma. Constant-region priming of about 500 ng total RNA yielded TCR beta cDNA. Three rounds of nested multiplex PCR with slightly modified ARM-PCR produced TCR beta libraries. The opening two PCR rounds, approximately 10 cycles each, paired TRBV1-TRBV30 forward primers with a C-beta reverse primer. MiXCR, run by TCRdb on the multiplex PCR reads, gives a single entry per CDR3 protein. The sample has approximately 300,000 distinct CDR3 sequences, 65% seen once. It was unsorted whole blood that yielded blood RNA, and germline DNA was also extracted. The sequenced sample consisted of peripheral blood. These receptors came from a man aged 35 to 55 with primary liver carcinoma and hepatitis B virus infection.

Regarding this clonotype: A junction boundary mismatches the germline segment, possibly from a read error. The chain links TRBV11-1 to TRBJ2-1; D might be TRBD1 (6 bases). Germline V gene sequence: CDR1 SGHAT, CDR2 FQDESV (reference sequence). The CDR3 has 16 residues. The CDR3 is CASSFRQDRSYNEQFF. DNA of the CDR3: TGTGCCAGCAGCTTTAGACAGGACAGATCCTACAATGAGCAGTTTTTC.

As to this clonotype: It may be a read error: a sequence one base away is much more abundant. V usage is TRBV29-1 and J usage is TRBJ1-1; TRBD1 matches 7 bases. With V trimmed by 4 bases and J by 3 bases, 17 bases remained unmatched. CDR3 length: 17 amino acids. The germline gives CDR1 SQVTM, CDR2 ANQGSEA. The CDR3 loop reads CSVGEDRPVRGHTEAFF. The CDR3 DNA reads as TGCAGCGTTGGGGAGGACAGGCCTGTTCGGGGGCACACTGAAGCTTTCTTT.

The chain uses TRBV28 and TRBJ1-3, with 7 bases identical to TRBD1. The CDR3 extends over 15 amino acids. Germline trimming cut 5 bases from V and 2 bases from J; bases unmatched to any gene: 6. Germline V gene lookup returns CDR1 MDHEN and CDR2 SYDVKM. CDR3 residues: CASSPSGGTGNTIYF. In nucleotides, the CDR3 is TGTGCCAGCAGTCCCTCAGGGGGTACTGGAAACACCATATATTTT.

To note about this clonotype: A clone one base away is much larger, so this may be a read error. The chain recombines TRBV6-1 with TRBJ1-5, with TRBD1 matching over 8 bases. This CDR3 has 15 amino acids. CDR1 and CDR2 (germline): MNHNS, SASEGT. CDR3 DNA: TGTGCCTGCAGTTCGACAGGGGCGGGCAATCAGCCCCAGCATTTT. It encodes CACSSTGAGNQPQHF.

Only one count was recorded for this clonotype. This sequence may be a read error, since a much larger clone differs from it by one base. The chain combines TRBV6-2 or TRBV6-3 with TRBJ2-3; D is possibly TRBD2 (6 bases). Germline V gene data show CDR1 as MNHEY and CDR2 as SVGEGT. This CDR3 region has 16 residues. Trimming took 7 bases from V and 0 from J, leaving 17 bases between them. The CDR3 loop reads CASTGRTNGSTDTQYF. CDR3 sequence (DNA): TGTGCCAGCACCGGACGGACTAACGGGAGCACAGATACGCAGTATTTT.

For this clonotype: It may be a read error: a sequence one base away is much more abundant. The rearrangement links TRBV6-2 or TRBV6-3 to TRBJ2-3, with 11 bases fitting TRBD2. CDR1 is MNHEY, CDR2 SVGEGT, per germline. The CDR3 has 15 residues. The CDR3 nucleotides read TGTGGCAGCAGTTATAGCGGGAGGGAAACAGATACGCAGTATTTT. Amino acids: CGSSYSGRETDTQYF.

The rearrangement links TRBV5-6 to TRBJ2-7; D is possibly TRBD1 or TRBD2 (6 bases each). The V and J ends lost 4 bases and 5 bases respectively, with 19 bases between them. Per the germline V gene, CDR1 is SGHDT and CDR2 is YYEEEE. This CDR3 region has 15 residues. As DNA, the CDR3 is TGTGCCAGCAGCGCCAACAGGGAGGTCATGCACGAGCAGTACTTC. It encodes CASSANREVMHEQYF.

This clonotype came up many times. The chain recombines TRBV12-3 or TRBV12-4 with TRBJ2-3, with TRBD2 matching 11 bases. The CDR3 contains 16 residues. Trimming cost V 5 bases and J 5 bases; bases outside gene matches: 9. DNA for the CDR3: TGTGCCAGCAGTCAATATAGCGGGAGGGCCATAGATACGCAGTATTTT. Translating it yields CASSQYSGRAIDTQYF.

Concerning this clonotype itself: The junction departs from the called germline gene at one end, perhaps through a read error. The CDR3 loop is CAISDGPGRDYGYAF. CDR3 DNA: TGTGCCATCAGTGACGGGCCAGGGAGGGACTATGGCTACGCCTTC. This rearrangement joins TRBV10-3 to TRBJ1-2; D is perhaps TRBD1 (5 bases). Germline V CDR1 and CDR2: ENHRY, SYGVKD. The CDR3 totals 15 residues.

The chain employs TRBV11-2 and TRBJ2-1; 8 nucleotides align to TRBD2. This CDR3 is built from 15 residues. V was pared by 5 bases and J by 4 bases, with 7 bases of the junction left unmatched. The germline V gene has CDR1 SGHAT and CDR2 FQNNGV. The DNA of the CDR3 is TGTGCCAGCAGCCAACGGACTAGCTGGTACAATGAGCAGTTCTTC. This encodes CASSQRTSWYNEQFF.

Notes on this clonotype: Being one base from a much bigger clone, this may be a read error. The chain carries TRBV6-6 and TRBJ1-5, with D possibly TRBD1 on 5 matching bases. V shed 2 bases and J shed 4 bases, with 12 bases lying between them. Per the germline V gene, CDR1 is MNHNY and CDR2 is SVGAGI (reference sequence). This CDR3 has 15 residues. Here the CDR3 reads CASSYLAGPNQPQHF. DNA for the CDR3: TGTGCCAGCAGTTACCTTGCGGGGCCTAATCAGCCCCAGCATTTT.

Note on this clonotype: This may come from a read error, since a much larger clone is one base off. The V and J genes are TRBV5-4 and TRBJ2-1; a weak D match, TRBD1 (6 bases). The CDR3 extends over 15 amino acids. V lost 2 bases and J 3 bases, leaving 12 bases between the germline ends. Per the germline V gene, CDR1 is SGHNT and CDR2 is YYREEE (reference sequence). In DNA, the CDR3 is TGTGCCAGCAGCTTTGGGGGCAGCTTCTACAATGAGCAGTTCTTC. Its translation: CASSFGGSFYNEQFF.

For this clonotype: The junction departs from the called germline gene at one end, perhaps through a read error. The chain uses TRBV6-1 and TRBJ1-4, with no clear D. Germline CDR1 is MNHNS and CDR2 is SASEGT. The CDR3 is 13 amino acids. The CDR3 DNA sequence: TGTACCAGCAGTGGTTACCTAGGGGAAAAACTGTTTTTT. Amino acids: CTSSGYLGEKLFF.

Worth noting for this clonotype: One base away lies a much larger clone, so this may be a sequencing read error. The chain is built from TRBV4-3 and TRBJ1-5, with D perhaps TRBD1 (5 bases). Trimming took 4 bases from V and 5 from J, leaving 15 bases between them. This CDR3 is 15 amino acids long. The V gene's germline CDR1 is LGHNA and CDR2 YSLEER. CDR3 nucleotides: TGCGCCAGCAGCCCGGGGGTAAGTGATTATCAGCCCCAGCATTTT. Residues: CASSPGVSDYQPQHF.

The V gene is TRBV23-1, the J gene TRBJ2-1; maybe TRBD2 (5 bases). TRBV23-1 carries the ORF label, with uncertain function. The CDR3 is 16 amino acids. The germline V and J ends were trimmed by 3 bases and 7 bases, with 19 bases remaining between them. CDR3 in amino acids: CASSQRAAHVGNEQFF. CDR3 nucleotide sequence: TGCGCCAGCAGTCAGAGAGCGGCCCATGTGGGGAATGAGCAGTTCTTC.

In its sample, this clonotype was seen once. A read error is likely, as this CDR3 ends without the conserved phenylalanine or tryptophan. Because the CDR3's place on the DNA is in doubt, the DNA is left out and the CDR3 is given as listed by TCRdb. The chain recombines TRBV12-3 or TRBV12-4 with TRBJ2-7. The CDR3 extends over 13 residues, inclusive of both ends. This CDR3 is CASSFGHAYEEYL.

As for this clonotype: A much larger clone lies a single base off, so this may be a read error. The rearrangement uses TRBV6-5 and TRBJ2-5; 9 nucleotides match TRBD2. V was pared by 6 bases and J by 6 bases, with 5 bases of the junction left unmatched. Germline CDR1 is MNHEY and CDR2 is SVGAGI. This CDR3 region has 13 residues. CDR3 DNA sequence: TGTGCCAGCAGGCGAGCGGGAGGAAAGACCCAGTACTTC. Its protein product is CASRRAGGKTQYF.

Of note for this clonotype: This may be a read error, as it is one base from a much larger clone. The genes are TRBV4-2 and TRBJ2-7, with D possibly matching TRBD2 (5 bases). The germline CDR1 and CDR2 sequences are LGHNA and YNFKEQ. The CDR3 is made up of 15 amino acids. CDR3 coding DNA: TGTACCAGCAGCCAAGACCCCACGGGATTGGGCGAGCAGTACTTC. It codes for CTSSQDPTGLGEQYF.

The rearrangement joins TRBV12-3 or TRBV12-4 to TRBJ1-4; TRBD1 matches 7 bases. The CDR3 spans 14 residues. Trimming removed 5 bases from V and 8 bases from J; junction bases left unmatched: 8. CDR3 bases: TGTGCCAGCAGTCTCGAGACAGGGACCGAAAAACTGTTTTTT. Translation: CASSLETGTEKLFF.

This clonotype was seen at least ten times. The chain combines TRBV10-3 with TRBJ2-3; D is uncertain. Germline loops: CDR1 ENHRY, CDR2 SYGVKD. The CDR3 length is 14 residues. V was pared by 6 bases and J by 6 bases, with 16 bases between. The CDR3 reads CAISVTTVGDTQYF. CDR3 DNA: TGTGCCATCAGCGTCACCACGGTCGGGGATACGCAGTATTTT.

This chain links TRBV29-1 with TRBJ2-1; D not resolved. V lost 6 bases and J 9 bases, leaving 15 bases between the germline ends. The CDR3 has 12 residues. Germline CDR1 SQVTM, CDR2 ANQGSEA. The CDR3 loop is CSVNPPPAEQFF. The CDR3 nucleotides read TGCAGCGTGAACCCCCCACCTGCTGAGCAGTTCTTC.

Points on this clonotype: This may stem from a read error, because a much larger clone lies one nucleotide away. The chain joins TRBV6-5 to TRBJ2-3; 7 bases line up with TRBD2. Germline V gene lookup returns CDR1 MNHEY and CDR2 SVGAGI. The CDR3 is 16 amino acids. The CDR3 DNA reads as TGTGCCAGCGGTTACTCGAGCGGGGCCAGCACAGATACGCAGTATTTT. Its protein is CASGYSSGASTDTQYF.

Note on this clonotype: It may be a read error: a sequence one base away is much more abundant. The CDR3 ends on some other residue instead of the conserved phenylalanine or tryptophan, so this is likely a read error. The gene calls are TRBV12-3 or TRBV12-4 and TRBJ2-6; no definite D call. The CDR3 loop spans 15 amino acids. V shed 6 bases and J shed 0 bases, with 9 bases lying between them. The CDR3 sequence: CASRDASSGANVLTS. The CDR3 DNA reads as TGTGCCAGCAGGGACGCTAGCTCTGGGGCCAACGTCCTGACTTCC.

With regard to this clonotype: Here the CDR3 omits its conserved ending phenylalanine or tryptophan, so a read error is the likely source. The rearrangement links TRBV6-2 or TRBV6-3 to TRBJ2-2; a possible D gene is TRBD2 (5 bases). Trimming took 6 bases from V and 9 from J, leaving 14 bases between them. CDR3 length: 13 residues. The germline V gene has CDR1 MNHEY and CDR2 SVGEGT. The chain's CDR3 is CASSHGISRELFS. Written as DNA, the CDR3 is TGTGCCAGCAGCCACGGGATATCCAGGGAGCTGTTTTCT.